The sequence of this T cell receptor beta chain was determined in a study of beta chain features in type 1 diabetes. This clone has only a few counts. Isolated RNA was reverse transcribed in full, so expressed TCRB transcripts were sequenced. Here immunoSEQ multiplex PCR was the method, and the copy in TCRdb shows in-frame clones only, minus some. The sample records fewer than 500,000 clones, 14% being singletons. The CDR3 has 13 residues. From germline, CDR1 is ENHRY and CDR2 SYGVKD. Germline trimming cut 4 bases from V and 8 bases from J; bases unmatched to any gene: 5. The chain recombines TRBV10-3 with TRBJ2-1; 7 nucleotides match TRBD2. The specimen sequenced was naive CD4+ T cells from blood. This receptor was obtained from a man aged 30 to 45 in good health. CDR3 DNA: TGTGCCATCAGTGTATCTGGGGGGGATGAGCAGTTCTTC. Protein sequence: CAISVSGGDEQFF.